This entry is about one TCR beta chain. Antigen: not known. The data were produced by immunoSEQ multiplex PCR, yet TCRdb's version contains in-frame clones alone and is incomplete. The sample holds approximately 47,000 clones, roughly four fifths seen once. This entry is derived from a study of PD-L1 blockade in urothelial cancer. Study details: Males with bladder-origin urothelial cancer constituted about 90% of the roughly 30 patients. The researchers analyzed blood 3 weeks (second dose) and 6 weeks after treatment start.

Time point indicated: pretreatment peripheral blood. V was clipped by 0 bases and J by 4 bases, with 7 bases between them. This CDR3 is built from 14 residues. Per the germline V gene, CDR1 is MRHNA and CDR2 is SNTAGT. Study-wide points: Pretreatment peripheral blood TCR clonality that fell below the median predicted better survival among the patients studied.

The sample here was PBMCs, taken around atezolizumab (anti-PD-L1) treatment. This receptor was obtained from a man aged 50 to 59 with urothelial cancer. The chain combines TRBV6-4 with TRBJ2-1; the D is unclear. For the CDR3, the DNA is TGTGCCAGCAGTGACTCGTCAGGATACAATGAGCAGTTCTTC. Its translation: CASSDSSGYNEQFF.